Sequencing of this T cell receptor (beta chain) was carried out in a study of glioma-infiltrating T cells. Study observations and caveats: Above-expected tissue-blood divergence occurred in all gliomas, most in low-grade ones.

This clonotype was seen at least ten times. Its antigen is not identified. Trimming shortened V by 3 bases and J by 2 bases, and 8 bases separated the two germline ends. Germline CDR1 and CDR2: DFQATT and SNEGSKA (reference sequence). The CDR3 runs to 12 residues. Amplification of TCR alpha and beta CDR3 regions from RNA used iRepertoire nested multiplex PCR. For one-step reverse transcription and amplification, about 85-400 ng of tissue mRNA or PBMC total RNA was used. Via MiXCR, TCRdb re-called the multiplex PCR reads, giving one row per CDR3 protein. The data hold fewer than 200,000 distinct CDR3 sequences, with around 40% observed a single time.

The TCR sequence derives from a human donor with low-grade glioma or glioblastoma, undergoing nonglioma brain surgery, or in good health (not recorded which). The chain links TRBV20-1 to TRBJ2-7, with D hard to call. Sequenced input: glioma tissue, nonneoplastic brain tissue, or PBMCs (not recorded which). The CDR3 here is CSASPLTYEQYF. CDR3 nucleotide sequence: TGCAGTGCTAGTCCCTTGACCTACGAGCAGTACTTC.